The clone carrying this T cell receptor beta chain came up many times. Its matching antigen is unknown. TCRdb recomputed calls from the 5' RACE reads with MiXCR, one row per CDR3 protein. The sample records roughly 70,000 distinct CDR3 sequences, about 14% being singletons. The source of the sample is a study of spatial heterogeneity in lung cancer. Study outcomes and limitations: Compared with follow-up, resection was when ubiquitous expanded tumor TCRs appeared in blood more.

From germline, CDR1 is SQVTM and CDR2 ANQGSEA. This CDR3 contains 13 residues. Trimming stripped 4 bases from V and 4 bases from J, with 8 bases between. Time point described: sample taken at primary tumor resection. Sequencing covered unsorted whole RNA taken from tumor, nontumor lung or frozen PBMC. This chain links TRBV29-1 with TRBJ2-6; the D is unclear. The sample in question was PBMCs, obtained at surgery. The sequence was collected from a male donor with early-stage non-small cell lung cancer. The CDR3 bases are TGCAGCGTTGCGGGTTTAGGGGCCAACGTCCTGACTTTC. It specifies CSVAGLGANVLTF.